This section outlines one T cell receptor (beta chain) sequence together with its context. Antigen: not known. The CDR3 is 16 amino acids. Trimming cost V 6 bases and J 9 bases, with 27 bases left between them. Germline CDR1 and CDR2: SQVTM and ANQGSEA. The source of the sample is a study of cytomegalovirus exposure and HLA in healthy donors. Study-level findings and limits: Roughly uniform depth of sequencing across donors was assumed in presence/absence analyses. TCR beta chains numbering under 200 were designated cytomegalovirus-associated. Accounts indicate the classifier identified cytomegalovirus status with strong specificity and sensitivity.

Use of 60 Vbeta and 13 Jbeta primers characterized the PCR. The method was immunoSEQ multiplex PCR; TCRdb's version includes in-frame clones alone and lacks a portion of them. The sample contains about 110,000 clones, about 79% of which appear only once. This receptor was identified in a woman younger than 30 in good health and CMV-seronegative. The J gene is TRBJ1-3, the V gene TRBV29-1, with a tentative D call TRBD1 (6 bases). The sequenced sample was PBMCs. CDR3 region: CSVHYVDSSLRGTIYF. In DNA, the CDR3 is TGCAGCGTCCACTATGTGGACAGTTCCCTCCGGGGCACCATATATTTT.